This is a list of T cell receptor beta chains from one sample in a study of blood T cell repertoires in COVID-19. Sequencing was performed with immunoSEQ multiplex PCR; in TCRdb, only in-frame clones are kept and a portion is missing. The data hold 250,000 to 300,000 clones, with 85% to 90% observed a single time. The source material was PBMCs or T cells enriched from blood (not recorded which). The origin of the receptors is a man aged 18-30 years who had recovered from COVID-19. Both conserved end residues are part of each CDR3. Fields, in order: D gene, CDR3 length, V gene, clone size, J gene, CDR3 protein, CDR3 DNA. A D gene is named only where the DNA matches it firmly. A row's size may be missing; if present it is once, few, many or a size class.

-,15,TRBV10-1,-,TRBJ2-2,CASSESQGGGGELFF,TGCGCCAGCAGTGAGTCGCAGGGAGGAGGCGGGGAGCTGTTTTTT
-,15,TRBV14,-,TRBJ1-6,CASSSSSSYNSPLHF,TGTGCCAGCAGCTCGTCGAGCTCCTATAATTCACCCCTCCACTTT
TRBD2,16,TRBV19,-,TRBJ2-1,CASSIMAGGNYNEQFF,TGTGCCAGTAGTATTATGGCGGGAGGTAACTACAATGAGCAGTTCTTC
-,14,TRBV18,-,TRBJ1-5,CASSVRLSNQPQHF,TGTGCCAGCTCAGTTCGACTTAGCAATCAGCCCCAGCATTTT
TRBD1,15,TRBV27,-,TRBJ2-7,CASSLGTGGWDEQYF,TGTGCCAGCAGTTTGGGGACAGGGGGATGGGACGAGCAGTACTTC
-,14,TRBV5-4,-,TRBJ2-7,CASSYRFRGGEQYF,TGTGCCAGCAGCTATCGATTCCGAGGGGGAGAGCAGTACTTC
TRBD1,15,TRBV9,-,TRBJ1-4,CASSAGGTGFEKLFF,TGTGCCAGCAGCGCGGGCGGGACAGGGTTTGAAAAACTGTTTTTT
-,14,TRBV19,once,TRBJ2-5,CASSDYRGGETQYF,TGTGCCAGTAGTGATTACAGGGGAGGCGAGACCCAGTACTTC
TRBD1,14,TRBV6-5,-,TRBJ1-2,CASRSGQGRYGYTF,TGTGCCAGCAGATCGGGACAGGGGAGGTATGGCTACACCTTC
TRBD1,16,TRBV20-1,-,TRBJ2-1,CSASTNRDSHDNEQFF,TGCAGTGCTAGTACTAACCGGGACAGCCATGACAATGAGCAGTTCTTC
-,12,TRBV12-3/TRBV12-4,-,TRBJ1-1,CASSFPEAEAFF,TGTGCCAGCAGTTTCCCCGAGGCTGAAGCTTTCTTT
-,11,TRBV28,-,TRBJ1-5,CATGWNQPQHF,TGTGCCACCGGGTGGAATCAGCCCCAGCATTTT
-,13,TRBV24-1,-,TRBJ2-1,CATSLRGGNEQFF,TGTGCCACCAGTCTTAGGGGCGGCAATGAGCAGTTCTTC
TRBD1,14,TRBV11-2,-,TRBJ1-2,CASSPGQGSYGYTF,TGTGCCAGCAGCCCCGGACAGGGGAGTTATGGCTACACCTTC
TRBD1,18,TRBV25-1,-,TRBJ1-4,CASSASGQGSPSGEKLFF,TGTGCCAGCAGTGCCTCGGGACAGGGGTCGCCCTCGGGTGAAAAACTGTTTTTT
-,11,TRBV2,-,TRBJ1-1,CASRSSTEAFF,TGTGCCAGCAGGAGTAGTACTGAAGCTTTCTTT
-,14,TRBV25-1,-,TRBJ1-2,CASSDPRYNYGYTF,TGTGCCAGCAGTGACCCTAGATATAACTATGGCTACACCTTC
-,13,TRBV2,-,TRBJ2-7,CASSEQGSHEQYF,TGTGCCAGCAGTGAACAGGGCTCCCACGAGCAGTACTTC
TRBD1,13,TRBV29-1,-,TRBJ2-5,CSVEKGAGETQYF,TGCAGCGTTGAAAAGGGGGCCGGAGAGACCCAGTACTTC
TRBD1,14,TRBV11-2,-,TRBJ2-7,CASSLPGQGGEQYF,TGTGCCAGCAGCCTACCGGGACAGGGCGGCGAGCAGTACTTC
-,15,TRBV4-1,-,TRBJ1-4,CASSRLGGQGEKLFF,TGCGCCAGCAGTCGCCTCGGGGGGCAGGGGGAAAAACTGTTTTTT
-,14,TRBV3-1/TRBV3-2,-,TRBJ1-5,CASSQAWQNQPQHF,TGTGCCAGCAGCCAAGCGTGGCAAAATCAGCCCCAGCATTTT
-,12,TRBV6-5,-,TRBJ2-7,CASRNYLAEQYF,TGTGCCAGCAGGAACTATTTAGCCGAGCAGTACTTC
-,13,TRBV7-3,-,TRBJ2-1,CASSLRQGNEQFF,TGTGCCAGCAGCTTAAGGCAGGGCAATGAGCAGTTCTTC
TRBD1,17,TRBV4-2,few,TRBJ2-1,CASSQYSTGPSYNEQFF,TGTGCCAGCAGCCAATACTCGACAGGGCCCTCCTACAATGAGCAGTTCTTC
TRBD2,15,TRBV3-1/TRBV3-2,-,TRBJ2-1,CASSPRTSGNNEQFF,TGTGCCAGCAGCCCGCGGACTAGCGGGAACAATGAGCAGTTCTTC
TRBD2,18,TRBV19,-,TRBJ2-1,CASSMSVYAGGPYNEQFF,TGTGCCAGTAGTATGAGTGTTTACGCGGGAGGGCCCTACAATGAGCAGTTCTTC
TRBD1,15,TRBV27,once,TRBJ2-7,CASSPGQGSSYEQYF,TGTGCCAGCAGTCCGGGACAGGGTAGTTCCTACGAGCAGTACTTC
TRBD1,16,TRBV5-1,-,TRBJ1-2,CASSPGQGAGNYGYTF,TGCGCCAGCAGCCCGGGACAGGGAGCGGGGAACTATGGCTACACCTTC
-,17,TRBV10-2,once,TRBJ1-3,CASSESFGREAGNTIYF,TGCGCCAGCAGTGAGTCGTTTGGCAGGGAGGCTGGAAACACCATATATTTT
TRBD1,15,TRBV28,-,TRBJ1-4,CASSTRQGSNEKLFF,TGTGCCAGCAGTACGAGACAGGGAAGTAATGAAAAACTGTTTTTT
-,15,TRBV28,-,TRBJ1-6,CASSPGGSDNSPLHF,TGTGCCAGCAGCCCCGGGGGTTCGGATAATTCACCCCTCCACTTT
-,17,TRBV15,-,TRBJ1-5,CATSRAVKWLENQPQHF,TGTGCCACCAGCAGAGCGGTAAAGTGGCTGGAGAATCAGCCCCAGCATTTT
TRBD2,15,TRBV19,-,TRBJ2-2,CASSIISGGTGELFF,TGTGCCAGTAGTATAATAAGCGGGGGGACCGGGGAGCTGTTTTTT
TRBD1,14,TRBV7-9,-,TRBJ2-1,CASSLQGDYNEQFF,TGTGCCAGCAGCTTACAGGGGGATTACAATGAGCAGTTCTTC
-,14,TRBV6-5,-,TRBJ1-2,CASSYSTTERGYTF,TGTGCCAGCAGTTACTCTACGACAGAGAGGGGCTACACCTTC
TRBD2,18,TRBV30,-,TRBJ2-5,CAWNSGLAGGETQETQYF,TGTGCCTGGAATTCAGGACTAGCGGGAGGCGAAACCCAAGAGACCCAGTACTTC
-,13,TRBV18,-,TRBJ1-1,CASSPRNTAEAFF,TGTGCCAGCTCGCCGAGAAATACAGCCGAAGCTTTCTTT
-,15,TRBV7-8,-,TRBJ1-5,CASSLGGNSNQPQHF,TGTGCCAGCAGCTTAGGGGGCAATAGCAATCAGCCCCAGCATTTT
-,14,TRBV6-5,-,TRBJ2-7,CASGGGPASYEQYF,TGTGCCAGCGGGGGGGGGCCGGCCTCCTACGAGCAGTACTTC
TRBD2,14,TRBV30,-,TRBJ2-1,CAWSRVAGWDEQFF,TGTGCCTGGAGTAGGGTAGCGGGATGGGATGAGCAGTTCTTC
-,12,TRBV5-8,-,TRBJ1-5,CASSIRGQPQHF,TGTGCCAGCAGTATCAGGGGCCAGCCCCAGCATTTT
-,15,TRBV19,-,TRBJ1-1,CASSPGGGMNTEAFF,TGTGCCAGTAGTCCCGGGGGAGGGATGAACACTGAAGCTTTCTTT
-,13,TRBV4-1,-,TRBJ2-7,CASSQDSSYEQYF,TGCGCCAGCAGCCAAGACAGCTCCTACGAGCAGTACTTC
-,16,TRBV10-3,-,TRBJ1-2,CAISEFVFSSDYGYTF,TGTGCCATCAGTGAGTTTGTCTTTTCGAGTGACTATGGCTACACCTTC
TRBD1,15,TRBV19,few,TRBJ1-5,CASLSMGRGDQPQHF,TGTGCCAGTCTATCGATGGGCAGGGGGGATCAGCCCCAGCATTTT
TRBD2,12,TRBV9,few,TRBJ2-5,CASKGLQETQYF,TGTGCCAGCAAGGGACTACAAGAGACCCAGTACTTC
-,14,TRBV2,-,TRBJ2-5,CASSVGAVQETQYF,TGTGCCAGCAGTGTGGGAGCGGTCCAAGAGACCCAGTACTTC
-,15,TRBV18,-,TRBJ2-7,CASSPPLTEFYEQYF,TGTGCCAGCTCACCACCGCTTACAGAATTTTACGAGCAGTACTTC
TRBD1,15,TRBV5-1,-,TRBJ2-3,CASSFGQGSTDTQYF,TGCGCCAGCAGCTTCGGACAGGGGAGCACAGATACGCAGTATTTT
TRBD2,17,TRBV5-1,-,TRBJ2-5,CASNEPLAGVAPETQYF,TGCGCCAGCAACGAGCCACTAGCGGGGGTAGCACCAGAGACCCAGTACTTC
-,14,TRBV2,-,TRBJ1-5,CASSWAYSNQPQHF,TGTGCCAGCAGTTGGGCCTATAGCAATCAGCCCCAGCATTTT
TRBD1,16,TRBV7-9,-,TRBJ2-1,CASSPPRDRVYNEQFF,TGTGCCAGCAGCCCCCCCCGGGACAGGGTCTACAATGAGCAGTTCTTC
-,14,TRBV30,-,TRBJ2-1,CAWRSSGDYNEQFF,TGTGCCTGGAGATCTTCGGGGGATTACAATGAGCAGTTCTTC